Listed below are T cell receptor beta chains from one sample, sequenced in a study of early T cells in non-severe SARS-CoV-2 infection. TCRdb itself ran the 5' RACE reads through MiXCR, one entry per CDR3 protein. The data hold about 64,000 distinct CDR3 sequences, with 20% to 25% observed a single time. The material sequenced was whole blood, taken at baseline. The receptors here all came from an adult who was a healthcare worker with PCR-confirmed SARS-CoV-2 infection or an uninfected control (not recorded which). Both conserved end residues are part of each CDR3. A D gene is named only where the DNA matches it firmly. The size entry is marked missing in some rows and otherwise reads once, few, many or a size class.

-,TRBV3-1,-,TRBJ1-6,TGTGCCAGCAGCCAGAACGGGGATTCACCCCTCCACTTT,CASSQNGDSPLHF
TRBD1,TRBV6-1,-,TRBJ1-1,TGTGCCAGCACCCTGACAGGGATGAACACTGAAGCTTTCTTT,CASTLTGMNTEAFF
-,TRBV4-1,-,TRBJ1-1,TGCGCCAGCAGCCAAGTGCTGAGGGGGGACACTGAAGCTTTCTTT,CASSQVLRGDTEAFF
TRBD2,TRBV3-1,many,TRBJ2-1,TGTGCCAGCAGCCAAGATCTGACTAGCGGGGGCAATGAGCAGTTCTTC,CASSQDLTSGGNEQFF
-,TRBV4-2,-,TRBJ2-3,TGTGCCAGCAGCCAAGAACGCTTTGGCACAGATACGCAGTATTTT,CASSQERFGTDTQYF
-,TRBV12-3/TRBV12-4,-,TRBJ1-1,TGTGCCAGCAGTCCCGGATTTTTGAACACTGAAGCTTTCTTT,CASSPGFLNTEAFF
-,TRBV20-1,-,TRBJ1-3,TGCAGTGCTAGAGATCTTTCGGGGGCTGGAAACACCATATATTTT,CSARDLSGAGNTIYF
TRBD1,TRBV19,many,TRBJ2-7,TGTGCCAGTGGGACAGGGGGCTACGAGCAGTACTTC,CASGTGGYEQYF
-,TRBV5-6,-,TRBJ2-3,TGTGCCAGCAGCTTGCCCGGACAGCGAACAGATACGCAGTATTTT,CASSLPGQRTDTQYF
TRBD2,TRBV4-2,many,TRBJ2-3,TGTGCCAGCAGCCAAAGGGCTAGCGGGGGGCTCAGTGGTACGCAGTATTTT,CASSQRASGGLSGTQYF
-,TRBV18,few,TRBJ2-7,TGTGCCAGCTCGTCCCAAAGTGGCAGCTACGAGCAGTACTTC,CASSSQSGSYEQYF
-,TRBV30,few,TRBJ2-3,TGTGCCTGGATCCCCATGACAGACACAGATACGCAGTATTTT,CAWIPMTDTDTQYF
TRBD1,TRBV6-6,many,TRBJ1-2,TGTGCCAGCAGTCCCGGGACAGGAAACAGAAATGGCTACACCTTC,CASSPGTGNRNGYTF
-,TRBV7-9,-,TRBJ2-7,TGTGCCAGCAGCTTGCTGGGGCTAGGCCCGCCTATGGACGAGCAGTACTTC,CASSLLGLGPPMDEQYF
-,TRBV11-2,few,TRBJ2-7,TGTGCCAGCAGCTCCCTTGCCCACTGGGGCGAGCAGTACTTC,CASSSLAHWGEQYF
-,TRBV14,few,TRBJ1-3,TGTGCCAGCAGCCCCCGGGGAGTCGCTGGAAACACCATATATTTT,CASSPRGVAGNTIYF
-,TRBV7-3,few,TRBJ2-1,TGTGCCAGCAGCCCAAGTGGGACCCACAATGAGCAGTTCTTC,CASSPSGTHNEQFF
-,TRBV30,-,TRBJ1-1,TGTGCCTGGAGTGACTACCCAGTAGGACTGAGGCCTGAAGCTTTCTTT,CAWSDYPVGLRPEAFF
-,TRBV7-9,-,TRBJ2-3,TGTGCCAGCAGCCGTGCTGGAGGGCCTAGCGGCACAGATACGCAGTATTTT,CASSRAGGPSGTDTQYF
TRBD1,TRBV2,-,TRBJ1-1,TGTGCCAGCAGTGCGCCCCGACAGGGGCCCACTGAAGCTTTCTTT,CASSAPRQGPTEAFF
-,TRBV4-2,few,TRBJ2-7,TGTGCCAGCAGCCAAGAAAGTGGGGCAGTCGCTCGCTACGAGCAGTACTTC,CASSQESGAVARYEQYF
-,TRBV27,-,TRBJ2-1,TGTGCCAGCAGTTTGATTGGGCGGGCGAGTACCACCCATCTCTACAATGAGCAGTTCTTC,CASSLIGRASTTHLYNEQFF